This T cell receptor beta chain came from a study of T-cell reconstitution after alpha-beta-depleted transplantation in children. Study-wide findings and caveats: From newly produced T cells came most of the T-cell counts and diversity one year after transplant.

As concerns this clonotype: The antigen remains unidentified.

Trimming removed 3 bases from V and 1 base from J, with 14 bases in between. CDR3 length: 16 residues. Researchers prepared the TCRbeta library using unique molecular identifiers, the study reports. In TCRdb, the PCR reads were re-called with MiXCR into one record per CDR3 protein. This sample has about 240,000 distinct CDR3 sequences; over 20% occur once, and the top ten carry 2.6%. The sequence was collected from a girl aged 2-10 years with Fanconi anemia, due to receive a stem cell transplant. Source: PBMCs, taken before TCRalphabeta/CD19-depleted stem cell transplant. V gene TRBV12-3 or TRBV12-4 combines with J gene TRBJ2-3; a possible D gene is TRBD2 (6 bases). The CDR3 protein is CASSFPGTVGTDTQYF. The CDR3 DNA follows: TGTGCCAGCAGTTTCCCAGGGACTGTGGGCACAGATACGCAGTATTTT.